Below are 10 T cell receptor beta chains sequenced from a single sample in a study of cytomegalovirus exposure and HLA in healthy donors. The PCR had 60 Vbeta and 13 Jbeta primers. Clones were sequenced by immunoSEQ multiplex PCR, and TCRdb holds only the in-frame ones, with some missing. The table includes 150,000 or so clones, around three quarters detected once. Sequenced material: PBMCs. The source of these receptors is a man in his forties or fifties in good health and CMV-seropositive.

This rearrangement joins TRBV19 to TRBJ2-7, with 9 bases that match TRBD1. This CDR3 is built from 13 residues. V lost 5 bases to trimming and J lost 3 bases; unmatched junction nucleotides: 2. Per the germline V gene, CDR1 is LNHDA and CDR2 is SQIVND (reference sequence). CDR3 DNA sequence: TGTGCCAGTAGTCGGGACAGGGACTACGAGCAGTACTTC. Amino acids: CASSRDRDYEQYF.

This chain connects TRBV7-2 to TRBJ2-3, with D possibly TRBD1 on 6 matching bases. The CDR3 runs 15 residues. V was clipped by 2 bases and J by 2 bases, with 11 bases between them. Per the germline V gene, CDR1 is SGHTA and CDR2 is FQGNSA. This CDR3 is CASSLSGHFTDTQYF. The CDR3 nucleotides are TGTGCCAGCAGCTTATCGGGACACTTCACAGATACGCAGTATTTT. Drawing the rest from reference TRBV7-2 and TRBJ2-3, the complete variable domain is GAGVSQSPSNKVTEKGKDVELRCDPISGHTALYWYRQSLGQGLEFLIYFQGNSAPDKSGLPSDRFSAERTGGSVSTLTIQRTQQEDSAVYLCASSLSGHFTDTQYFGPGTRLTVL.

Written as DNA, the CDR3 is TGTGCCAGCAGCTTACTAGCAGATGGCGGGAGTGTAGATACGCAGTATTTT. This translates into CASSLLADGGSVDTQYF. The V and J genes are TRBV7-9 and TRBJ2-3; 7 positions agree with TRBD2. This CDR3 spans 17 amino acids. Germline V CDR1 and CDR2: SEHNR, FQNEAQ (reference sequence). V was pared by 2 bases and J by 5 bases, with 13 bases of the junction left unmatched.

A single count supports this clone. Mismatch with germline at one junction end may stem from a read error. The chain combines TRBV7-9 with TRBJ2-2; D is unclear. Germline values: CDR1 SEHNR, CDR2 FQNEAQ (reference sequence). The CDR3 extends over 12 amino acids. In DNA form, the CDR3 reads TGTTCCAGCAGCTTAAACAACGGGGAGCTGTTTTTT. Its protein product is CSSSLNNGELFF.

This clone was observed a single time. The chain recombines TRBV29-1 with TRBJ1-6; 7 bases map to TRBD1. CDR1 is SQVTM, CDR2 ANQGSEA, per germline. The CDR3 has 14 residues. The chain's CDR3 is CASSLGTDNSPLHF. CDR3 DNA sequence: TGCGCTTCCTCGCTCGGGACAGATAATTCACCCCTCCACTTT.

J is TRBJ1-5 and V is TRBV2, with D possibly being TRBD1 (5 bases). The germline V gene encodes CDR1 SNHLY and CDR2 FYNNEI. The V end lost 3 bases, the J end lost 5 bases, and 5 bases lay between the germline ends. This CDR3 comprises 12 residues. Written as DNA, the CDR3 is TGTGCCAGCAGTGACAGGGATCAGCCCCAGCATTTT. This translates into CASSDRDQPQHF.

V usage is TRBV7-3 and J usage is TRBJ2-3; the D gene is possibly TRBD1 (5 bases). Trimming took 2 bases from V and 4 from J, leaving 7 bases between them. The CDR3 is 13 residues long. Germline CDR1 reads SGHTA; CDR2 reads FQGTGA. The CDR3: CASSLVGADTQYF. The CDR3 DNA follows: TGTGCCAGCAGCTTAGTAGGGGCAGATACGCAGTATTTT.

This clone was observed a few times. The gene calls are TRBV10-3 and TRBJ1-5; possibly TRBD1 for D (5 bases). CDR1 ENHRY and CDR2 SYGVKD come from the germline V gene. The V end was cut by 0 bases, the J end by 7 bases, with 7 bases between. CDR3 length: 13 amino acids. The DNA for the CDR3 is TGTGCCATCAGTGAGTCAGACAGCCAGCCCCAGCATTTT. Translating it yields CAISESDSQPQHF.

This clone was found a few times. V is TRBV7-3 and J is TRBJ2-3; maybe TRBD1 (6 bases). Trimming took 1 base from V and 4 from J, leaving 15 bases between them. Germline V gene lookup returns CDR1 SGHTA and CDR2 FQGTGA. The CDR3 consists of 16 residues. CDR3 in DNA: TGTGCCAGCAGCTTAAAGCGGCAGGGGACATCAGATACGCAGTATTTT. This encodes CASSLKRQGTSDTQYF. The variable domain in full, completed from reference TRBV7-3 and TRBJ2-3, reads GAGVSQTPSNKVTEKGKYVELRCDPISGHTALYWYRQSLGQGPEFLIYFQGTGAADDSGLPNDRFFAVRPEGSVSTLKIQRTERGDSAVYLCASSLKRQGTSDTQYFGPGTRLTVL.

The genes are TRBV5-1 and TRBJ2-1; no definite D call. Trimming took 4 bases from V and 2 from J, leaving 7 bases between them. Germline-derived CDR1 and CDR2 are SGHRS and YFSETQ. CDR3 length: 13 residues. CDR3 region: CASSGPPYNEQFF. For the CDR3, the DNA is TGCGCCAGCAGCGGGCCACCCTACAATGAGCAGTTCTTC.